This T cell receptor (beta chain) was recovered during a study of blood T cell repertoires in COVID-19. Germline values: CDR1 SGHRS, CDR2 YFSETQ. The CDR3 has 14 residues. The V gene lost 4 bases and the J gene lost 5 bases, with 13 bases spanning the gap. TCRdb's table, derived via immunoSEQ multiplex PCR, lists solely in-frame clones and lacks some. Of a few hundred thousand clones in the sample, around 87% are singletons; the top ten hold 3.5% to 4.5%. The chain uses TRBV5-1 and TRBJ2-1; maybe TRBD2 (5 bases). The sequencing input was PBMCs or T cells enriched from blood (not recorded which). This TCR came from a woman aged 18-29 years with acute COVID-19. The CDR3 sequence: CASSLSGKDNEQFF. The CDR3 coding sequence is TGCGCCAGCAGCCTATCCGGGAAAGACAATGAGCAGTTCTTC.